This T cell receptor beta chain was observed in a study of T-cell memory formation after mild COVID-19. The germline gives CDR1 SGHKS, CDR2 YYEKEE (reference sequence). The CDR3 extends over 14 amino acids. Between the trimmed V and J ends, which lost 2 bases and 5 bases, there was a span of 10 bases. This clonotype showed up just a few times. Using its own MiXCR run on the 5' RACE reads, TCRdb lists one record per CDR3 protein. This sample has hundreds of thousands of distinct CDR3 sequences, with roughly 14% found just once. The chain joins TRBV5-5 to TRBJ1-4; possible D gene TRBD1, 6 bases. Specimen: PBMCs or a T cell subset sorted from them (not recorded which). The receptor comes from a man younger than 35 who had mild COVID-19 (a few samples of this study predate the infection). Cell type and time point are not known. The CDR3, as DNA: TGTGCCAGCAGCTTATCAGGGGCCAATGAAAAACTGTTTTTT. Amino acids: CASSLSGANEKLFF.